These 19 T cell receptor beta chains originate from one sample sequenced in a study of cytomegalovirus exposure and HLA in healthy donors (dated by TCRdb to about 2017). Library construction relied on the immunoSEQ multiplex PCR assay. For the multiplex PCR, a mixture combining 60 forward primers for TCR Vbeta segments and 13 reverse primers for TCR Jbeta segments was used. TCRdb obtained this table from immuneACCESS and retained in-frame rearrangements with V and J assigned. These tables miss some clones; where compared with another copy, unresolved V genes account for less than half of the shortfall, and the remainder is unexplained. The sample's table covers 70,000 or so clones. The ten largest clonotypes hold roughly 2.4% of the sample. The sequenced material came from PBMCs. The receptors originated from a female donor in good health and CMV-seropositive.

The gene calls are TRBV5-1 and TRBJ2-3; TRBD2 aligns across 10 bases. This CDR3 is 16 amino acids long. Losses at the gene ends were 2 bases for V and 1 base for J; bases not matched to a gene: 4. The germline V gene encodes CDR1 SGHRS and CDR2 YFSETQ. Written as DNA, the CDR3 is TGCGCCAGCAGCTTAGAGCGGGGGGGCGGCACAGATACGCAGTATTTT. Translating it yields CASSLERGGGTDTQYF.

CDR3 coding DNA: TGTGCCAGCTCACCACAAGGACAGGGAGGCACCTACAATGAGCAGTTCTTC. This sequence encodes CASSPQGQGGTYNEQFF. The rearrangement uses TRBV18 and TRBJ2-1, with 8 bases lining up with TRBD1. The V segment lost 1 base and the J segment 2 bases; nucleotides outside the gene matches: 7. Germline V gives CDR1 KGHSH, CDR2 LQKENI. The CDR3 length is 17 residues. Full variable domain (rest looked up from reference TRBV18 and TRBJ2-1): NAGVMQNPRHLVRRRGQEARLRCSPMKGHSHVYWYRQLPEEGLKFMVYLQKENIIDESGMPKERFSAEFPKEGPSILRIQQVVRGDSAAYFCASSPQGQGGTYNEQFFGPGTRLTVL.

The chain couples TRBV7-9 to TRBJ1-6, with D possibly matching TRBD1 (6 bases). The V gene's germline CDR1 is SEHNR and CDR2 FQNEAQ (reference sequence). V dropped 1 base and J dropped 9 bases, with 16 bases sitting between them. The CDR3 is made up of 16 amino acids. CDR3 sequence: CASSLDPPGVGSPLHF. The CDR3 DNA is TGTGCCAGCAGCTTAGATCCTCCAGGGGTCGGTTCACCCCTCCACTTT.

The chain couples TRBV19 to TRBJ2-3; TRBD2 matches 13 bases. The CDR3 runs to 16 residues. Germline V lookup: CDR1 LNHDA, CDR2 SQIVND (reference sequence). The V segment lost 9 bases and the J segment 1 base; nucleotides outside the gene matches: 7. The CDR3 spells CASTTSGRFGTDTQYF. CDR3 DNA sequence: TGTGCCAGCACGACTAGCGGGAGGTTCGGCACAGATACGCAGTATTTT.

The chain recombines TRBV5-1 with TRBJ2-3, with D possibly TRBD2 on 7 matching bases. Per germline, CDR1 SGHRS and CDR2 YFSETQ. The CDR3 is made up of 16 amino acids. Between the trimmed V and J ends, which lost 0 bases and 2 bases, there was a span of 13 bases. The CDR3 nucleotides are TGCGCCAGCAGCTTGGTAGGGGGGGTTCCCACAGATACGCAGTATTTT. Encoded protein: CASSLVGGVPTDTQYF.

The chain recombines TRBV4-1 with TRBJ2-7, with 10 bases matching TRBD2. The CDR3 is 17 amino acids. Germline V gene sequence: CDR1 MGHRA, CDR2 YSYEKL. J was trimmed by 2 bases and V by 3 bases; bases with no gene match: 10. In DNA, the CDR3 is TGCGCCAGCAGCCACGGGCTAGCGGGGGAGAGCGCCTACGAGCAGTACTTC. The encoded protein is CASSHGLAGESAYEQYF.

The rearrangement uses TRBV9 and TRBJ2-1, with TRBD2 matching 9 bases. From germline, CDR1 is SGDLS and CDR2 YYNGEE. V shed 5 bases and J 7 bases; nucleotides not matched to a gene: 10. The CDR3 is 15 residues long. The CDR3 DNA reads as TGTGCCAGCAGGGCTATAGCGGGAGAGGTGAATGAGCAGTTCTTC. Amino acids: CASRAIAGEVNEQFF.

The V call is TRBV7-3, the J call TRBJ2-3; possible D gene TRBD2, 6 bases. The ends were cut back, 2 bases at V and 6 bases at J, with 15 bases in the middle. The CDR3 covers 15 residues. Germline-derived CDR1 and CDR2 are SGHTA and FQGTGA. As DNA, the CDR3 is TGTGCCAGCAGCTTAGGGGCGGGGTCCCTTGATACGCAGTATTTT. Its protein is CASSLGAGSLDTQYF.

This chain connects TRBV4-3 to TRBJ1-4; 7 nucleotides align to TRBD1. The CDR3 covers 16 residues. CDR1 and CDR2 from the germline V gene are LGHNA and YSLEER. Trimming at V came to 0 bases and at J to 7 bases, leaving 8 bases not matched to a gene. The CDR3 here is CASSQDWLTGSEKLFF. The CDR3 DNA is TGCGCCAGCAGCCAAGATTGGCTGACAGGGTCTGAAAAACTGTTTTTT.

The chain has TRBV25-1 and TRBJ2-2; 13 positions agree with TRBD2. This CDR3 has 17 residues. The V segment lost 5 bases and the J segment 3 bases; nucleotides outside the gene matches: 6. Germline CDR1 and CDR2: MGHDK and SYGVNS. The CDR3 nucleotides are TGTGCCAGCAGTACTGGGACTAGCGGGACTTACACCGGGGAGCTGTTTTTT. As protein: CASSTGTSGTYTGELFF. The full variable domain, rest sourced from reference TRBV25-1 and TRBJ2-2, is EADIYQTPRYLVIGTGKKITLECSQTMGHDKMYWYQQDPGMELHLIHYSYGVNSTEKGDLSSESTVSRIRTEHFPLTLESARPSHTSQYLCASSTGTSGTYTGELFFGEGSRLTVL.

This chain links TRBV29-1 with TRBJ2-7; 7 bases agree with TRBD2. The CDR3 is made up of 12 amino acids. Losses at the gene ends were 4 bases for V and 2 bases for J; bases not matched to a gene: 2. Germline loops: CDR1 SQVTM, CDR2 ANQGSEA. The CDR3 DNA follows: TGCAGCGTTGGGGGGGGAACCTACGAGCAGTACTTC. This gives the protein CSVGGGTYEQYF.

This rearrangement joins TRBV6-1 to TRBJ2-7; 7 bases fit TRBD1. Per the germline V gene, CDR1 is MNHNS and CDR2 is SASEGT. The CDR3 totals 13 residues. Trimming removed 8 bases from V and 5 bases from J; junction bases left unmatched: 9. The CDR3 reads CASWDSGVHEQYF. DNA of the CDR3: TGTGCCAGCTGGGACAGTGGTGTTCACGAGCAGTACTTC.

The chain couples TRBV4-2 to TRBJ2-1; 8 bases map to TRBD2. The V and J ends lost 0 bases and 6 bases, in that order; junction bases with no gene match: 7. The CDR3 sequence is 16 residues long. Germline V CDR1 and CDR2: LGHNA, YNFKEQ. CDR3 nucleotide sequence: TGTGCCAGCAGCCAAGAGGACAGCGGGGGATCCAATGAGCAGTTCTTC. Translated: CASSQEDSGGSNEQFF.

The V call is TRBV6-4, the J call TRBJ2-1; TRBD2 aligns across 8 bases. This CDR3 is built from 15 residues. Per germline, CDR1 MRHNA and CDR2 SNTAGT. V dropped 6 bases and J dropped 6; count of bases not matched to a gene: 10. The DNA for the CDR3 is TGTGCCAGCAGCCTGAAAGCGGGAGAGGGCAATGAGCAGTTCTTC. Translating it yields CASSLKAGEGNEQFF.

The chain uses TRBV15 and TRBJ2-7, with a weak D call TRBD2 (5 bases). V shed 3 bases and J shed 2 bases, with 8 bases lying between them. Per germline, CDR1 LNHNV and CDR2 YYDKDF (reference sequence). This CDR3 contains 13 residues. The CDR3 DNA reads as TGTGCCACCAGCAGCCGAGGGCCCTACGAGCAGTACTTC. This sequence encodes CATSSRGPYEQYF.

The chain joins TRBV25-1 to TRBJ1-1; TRBD1 is a possible D gene (6 bases). V was trimmed by 1 base and J by 8 bases, leaving 14 bases between them. CDR1 and CDR2 from the germline V gene are MGHDK and SYGVNS. The length of the CDR3 is 14 residues. CDR3 nucleotide sequence: TGTGCCAGCAGTGAATCAGGGGCTAGGGAGGAAGCTTTCTTT. This encodes CASSESGAREEAFF.

The rearrangement uses TRBV6-1 and TRBJ1-5; tentative D call: TRBD1 (5 bases). This CDR3 is 14 amino acids long. In germline, CDR1 is MNHNS, CDR2 SASEGT. V shed 1 base and J shed 2 bases, with 6 bases lying between them. CDR3 DNA sequence: TGTGCCAGCAGTGAAGGGGGGGGCAATCAGCCCCAGCATTTT. It codes for CASSEGGGNQPQHF.

V and J are TRBV6-1 and TRBJ1-5; weak D call: TRBD1 (6 bases). Germline assignment: CDR1 MNHNS and CDR2 SASEGT. There are 15 residues in the CDR3. V lost 2 bases, J lost 7 bases, and 15 bases lay in between. The CDR3 nucleotides read TGTGCCAGCAGTGAACTCGACAGGACTGTACAGCCCCAGCATTTT. Protein sequence: CASSELDRTVQPQHF.

This CDR3 reads CASSQDNPYSNQPQHF. The DNA for the CDR3 is TGCGCCAGCAGCCAAGATAATCCTTATAGCAATCAGCCCCAGCATTTT. The V gene is TRBV4-1, the J gene TRBJ1-5; D not resolved. Trimming took off 0 bases at V and 0 bases at J, with 9 bases between the two ends. CDR3 size: 16 residues. Germline V gives CDR1 MGHRA, CDR2 YSYEKL.